A selection of T cell receptor beta chains follows, all from one sample in a study of blood T cell repertoires in COVID-19. Method: immunoSEQ multiplex PCR; TCRdb's copy keeps in-frame clones and lacks some. The sample has under 200,000 clones; around four fifths are singletons. Sequences were obtained from peripheral blood. The source is a man aged 25 to 40 with active or convalescent COVID-19. The CDR3 runs from the conserved cysteine through the conserved F or W. The D gene is left open where the match is weak. Some rows mark clone size as missing; the rest say once, few, many or name a class of expanded clone.

D gene: .; V gene: TRBV7-9; J gene: TRBJ2-3; clone size: .; CDR3 DNA: TGTGCCAGCAGCTTTGAACAGGCTACGCAGTATTTT; CDR3 protein: CASSFEQATQYF
D gene: TRBD2; V gene: TRBV19; J gene: TRBJ2-3; clone size: .; CDR3 DNA: TGTGCCAGTAGAGGGGGACTAGCGGGGCCCACAGATACGCAGTATTTT; CDR3 protein: CASRGGLAGPTDTQYF
D gene: TRBD1; V gene: TRBV6-2/TRBV6-3; J gene: TRBJ1-2; clone size: few; CDR3 DNA: TGTGCCAGCAACCCGGGACAGGGGCCCTATGGCTACACCTTC; CDR3 protein: CASNPGQGPYGYTF
D gene: .; V gene: TRBV12-3/TRBV12-4; J gene: TRBJ1-4; clone size: .; CDR3 DNA: TGTGCCAGCAGCTTACCCCCTGTGGAAAAACTGTTTTTT; CDR3 protein: CASSLPPVEKLFF
D gene: TRBD1; V gene: TRBV5-8; J gene: TRBJ2-3; clone size: .; CDR3 DNA: TGTGCCAGCAGCTCCGCTCTACAGGGGGCAGTGGGCACAGATACGCAGTATTTT; CDR3 protein: CASSSALQGAVGTDTQYF
D gene: .; V gene: TRBV15; J gene: TRBJ2-5; clone size: .; CDR3 DNA: TGTGCCACCAGCAGAGAGGCCAGCACTAAAGAGACCCAGTACTTC; CDR3 protein: CATSREASTKETQYF
D gene: TRBD2; V gene: TRBV27; J gene: TRBJ2-3; clone size: .; CDR3 DNA: TGTGCCAGCAGTACTCGTGGAACTAGCGGGAGTGAGACGCAGTATTTT; CDR3 protein: CASSTRGTSGSETQYF
D gene: TRBD1; V gene: TRBV7-9; J gene: TRBJ2-7; clone size: .; CDR3 DNA: TGTGCCAGCAGCTCTTATTCGACAGGGGGCGAGCAGTACTTC; CDR3 protein: CASSSYSTGGEQYF
D gene: .; V gene: TRBV11-2; J gene: TRBJ1-2; clone size: .; CDR3 DNA: TGTGCCAGCAGCTTAGGGGCAGGGCAGGGCTACACCTTC; CDR3 protein: CASSLGAGQGYTF
D gene: .; V gene: TRBV28; J gene: TRBJ2-3; clone size: .; CDR3 DNA: TGTGCCAGCAGTGCCGGGTCGAGCCCCGATACGCAGTATTTT; CDR3 protein: CASSAGSSPDTQYF
D gene: TRBD1; V gene: TRBV5-1; J gene: TRBJ1-1; clone size: few; CDR3 DNA: TGCGCCAGCAGCGGGACAGGGGACGGTATTGAAGCTTTCTTT; CDR3 protein: CASSGTGDGIEAFF
D gene: .; V gene: TRBV7-2; J gene: TRBJ1-2; clone size: .; CDR3 DNA: TGTGCCAGCAGCTTCTCCCAGGGCAACGGCTACACCTTC; CDR3 protein: CASSFSQGNGYTF